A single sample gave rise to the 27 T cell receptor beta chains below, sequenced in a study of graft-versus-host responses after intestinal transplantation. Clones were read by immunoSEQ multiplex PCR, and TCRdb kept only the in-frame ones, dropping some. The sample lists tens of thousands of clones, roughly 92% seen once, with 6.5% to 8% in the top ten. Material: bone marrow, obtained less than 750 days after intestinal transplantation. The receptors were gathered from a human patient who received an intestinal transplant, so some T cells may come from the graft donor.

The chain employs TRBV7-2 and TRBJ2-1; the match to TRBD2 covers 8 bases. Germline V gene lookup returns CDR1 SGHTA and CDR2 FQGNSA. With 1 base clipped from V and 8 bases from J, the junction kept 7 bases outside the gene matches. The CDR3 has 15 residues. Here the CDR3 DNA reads TGTGCCAGCAGCTTAGTCGGGGGGGCCGGCCATGAGCAGTTCTTC. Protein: CASSLVGGAGHEQFF.

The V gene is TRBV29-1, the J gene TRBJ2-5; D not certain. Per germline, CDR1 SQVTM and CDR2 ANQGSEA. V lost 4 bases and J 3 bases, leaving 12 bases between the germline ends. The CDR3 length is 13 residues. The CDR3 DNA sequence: TGCAGCGTTGTAGGTTTGTACGAAGAGACCCAGTACTTC. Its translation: CSVVGLYEETQYF.

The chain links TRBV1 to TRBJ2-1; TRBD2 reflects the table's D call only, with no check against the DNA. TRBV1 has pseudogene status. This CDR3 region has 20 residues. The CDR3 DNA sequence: TGCACCAGCAGCCAAGACTCCATTCAGAACGGGTCGAACTCCTACAATGAGCAGTTCTTC. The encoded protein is CTSSQDSIQNGSNSYNEQFF.

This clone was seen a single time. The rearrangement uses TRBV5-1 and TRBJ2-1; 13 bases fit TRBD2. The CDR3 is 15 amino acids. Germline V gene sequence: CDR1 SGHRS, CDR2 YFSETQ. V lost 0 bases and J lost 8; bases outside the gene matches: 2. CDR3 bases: TGCGCCAGCAGCTTGGGACTAGCGGGAGGAGATGAGCAGTTCTTC. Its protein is CASSLGLAGGDEQFF.

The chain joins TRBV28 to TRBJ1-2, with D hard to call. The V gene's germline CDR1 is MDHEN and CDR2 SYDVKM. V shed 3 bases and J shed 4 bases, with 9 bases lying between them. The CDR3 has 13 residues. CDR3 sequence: CASSLGSAYGYTF. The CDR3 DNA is TGTGCCAGCAGTTTGGGGTCCGCCTATGGCTACACCTTC.

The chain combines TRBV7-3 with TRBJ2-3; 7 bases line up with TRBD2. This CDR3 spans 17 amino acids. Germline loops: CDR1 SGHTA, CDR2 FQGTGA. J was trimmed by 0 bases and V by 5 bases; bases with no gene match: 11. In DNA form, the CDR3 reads TGTGCCAGCAGCCCCTTTAGCGGGCCATTTAGCACAGATACGCAGTATTTT. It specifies CASSPFSGPFSTDTQYF.

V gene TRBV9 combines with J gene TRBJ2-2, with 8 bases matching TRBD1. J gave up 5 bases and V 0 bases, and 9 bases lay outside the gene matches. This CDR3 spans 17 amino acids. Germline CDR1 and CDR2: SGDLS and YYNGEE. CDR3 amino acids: CASSVAGQGARTGELFF. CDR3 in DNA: TGTGCCAGCAGCGTAGCTGGGCAGGGGGCGCGGACCGGGGAGCTGTTTTTT.

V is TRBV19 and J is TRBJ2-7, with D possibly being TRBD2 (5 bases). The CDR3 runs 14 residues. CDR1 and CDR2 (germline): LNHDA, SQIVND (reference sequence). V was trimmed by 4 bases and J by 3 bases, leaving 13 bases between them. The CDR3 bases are TGTGCCAGTAGTAACGGTGGGAGAAACTACGAGCAGTACTTC. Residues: CASSNGGRNYEQYF.

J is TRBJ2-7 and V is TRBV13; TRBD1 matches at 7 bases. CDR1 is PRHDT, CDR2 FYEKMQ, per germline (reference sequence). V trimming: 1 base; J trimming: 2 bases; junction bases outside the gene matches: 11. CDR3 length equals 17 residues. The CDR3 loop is CASSLDHLLTGPYEQYF. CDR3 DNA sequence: TGTGCCAGCAGCTTAGATCATTTGTTGACAGGGCCCTACGAGCAGTACTTC.

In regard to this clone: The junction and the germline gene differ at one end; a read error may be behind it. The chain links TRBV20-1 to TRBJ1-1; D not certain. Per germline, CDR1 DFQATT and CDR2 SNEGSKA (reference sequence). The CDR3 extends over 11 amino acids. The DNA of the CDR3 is TGCAGTGCTAGCCAGAACACTGAAGCTCTCTTT. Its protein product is CSASQNTEALF.

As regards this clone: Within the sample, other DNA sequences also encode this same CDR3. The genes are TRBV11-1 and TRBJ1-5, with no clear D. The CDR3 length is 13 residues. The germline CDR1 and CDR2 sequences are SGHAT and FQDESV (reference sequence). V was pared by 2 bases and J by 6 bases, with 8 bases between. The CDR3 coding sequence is TGTGCCAGCAGCTTATACGAGGGTCAGCCCCAGCATTTT. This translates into CASSLYEGQPQHF.

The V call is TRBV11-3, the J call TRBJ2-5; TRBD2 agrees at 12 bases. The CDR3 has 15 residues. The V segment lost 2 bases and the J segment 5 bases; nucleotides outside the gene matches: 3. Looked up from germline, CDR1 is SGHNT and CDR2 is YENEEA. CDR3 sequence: CASSLRTSGEETQYF. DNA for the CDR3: TGTGCCAGCAGCTTAAGGACTAGCGGGGAGGAGACCCAGTACTTC.

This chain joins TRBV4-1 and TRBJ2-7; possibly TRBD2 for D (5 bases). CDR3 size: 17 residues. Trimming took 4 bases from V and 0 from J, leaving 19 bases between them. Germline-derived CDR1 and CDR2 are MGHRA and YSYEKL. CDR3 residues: CASSLGPPATISYEQYF. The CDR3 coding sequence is TGCGCCAGCAGCCTTGGGCCTCCAGCGACTATCTCCTACGAGCAGTACTTC.

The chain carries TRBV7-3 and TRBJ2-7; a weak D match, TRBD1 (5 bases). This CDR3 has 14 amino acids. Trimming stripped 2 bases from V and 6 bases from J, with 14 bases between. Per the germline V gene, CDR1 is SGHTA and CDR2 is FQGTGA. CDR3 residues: CASSLQGESAEQYF. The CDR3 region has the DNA TGTGCCAGCAGCTTACAGGGTGAATCCGCCGAGCAGTACTTC. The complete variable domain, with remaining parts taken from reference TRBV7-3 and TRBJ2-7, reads GAGVSQTPSNKVTEKGKYVELRCDPISGHTALYWYRQSLGQGPEFLIYFQGTGAADDSGLPNDRFFAVRPEGSVSTLKIQRTERGDSAVYLCASSLQGESAEQYFGPGTRLTVT.

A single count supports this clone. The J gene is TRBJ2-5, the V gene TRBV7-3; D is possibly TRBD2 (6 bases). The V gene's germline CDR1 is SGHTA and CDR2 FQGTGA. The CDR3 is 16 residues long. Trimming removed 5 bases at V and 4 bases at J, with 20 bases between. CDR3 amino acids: CASSPNGRMSTETQYF. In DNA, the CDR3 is TGTGCCAGCAGCCCAAACGGGAGAATGTCCACAGAGACCCAGTACTTC.

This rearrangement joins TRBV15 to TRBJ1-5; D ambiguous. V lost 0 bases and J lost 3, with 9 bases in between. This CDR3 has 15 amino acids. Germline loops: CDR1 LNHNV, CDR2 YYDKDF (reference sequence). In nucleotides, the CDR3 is TGTGCCACCAGCAGAGATCTGGGTAACAATCAGCCCCAGCATTTT. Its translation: CATSRDLGNNQPQHF.

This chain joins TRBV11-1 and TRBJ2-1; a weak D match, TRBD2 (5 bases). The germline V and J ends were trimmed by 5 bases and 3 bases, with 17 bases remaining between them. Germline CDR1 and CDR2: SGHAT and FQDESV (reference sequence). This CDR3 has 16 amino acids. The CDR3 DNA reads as TGTGCCAGCAGCCCAATCCGGGGTAGGGACTACAATGAGCAGTTCTTC. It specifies CASSPIRGRDYNEQFF.

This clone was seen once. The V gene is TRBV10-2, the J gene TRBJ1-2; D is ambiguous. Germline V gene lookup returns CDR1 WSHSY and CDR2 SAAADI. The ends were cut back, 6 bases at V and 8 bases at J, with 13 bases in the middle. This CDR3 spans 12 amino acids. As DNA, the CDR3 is TGCGCCAGCAGCTATGGCTCAGGAGGCTACACCTTC. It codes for CASSYGSGGYTF.

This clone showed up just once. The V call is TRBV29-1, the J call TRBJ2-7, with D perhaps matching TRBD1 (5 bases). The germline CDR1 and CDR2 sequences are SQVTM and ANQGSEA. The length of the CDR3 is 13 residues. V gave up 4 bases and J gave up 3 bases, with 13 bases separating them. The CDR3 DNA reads TGCAGCGTTGCAGCTGACAGTGACTACGAGCAGTACTTC. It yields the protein CSVAADSDYEQYF.

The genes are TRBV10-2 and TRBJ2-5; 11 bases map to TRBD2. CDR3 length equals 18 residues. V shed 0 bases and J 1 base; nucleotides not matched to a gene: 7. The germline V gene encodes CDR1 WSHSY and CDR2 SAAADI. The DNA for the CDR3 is TGCGCCAGCAGTGAGTCGGAGGGACTAGCGGTTCCCCAAGAGACCCAGTACTTC. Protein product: CASSESEGLAVPQETQYF.

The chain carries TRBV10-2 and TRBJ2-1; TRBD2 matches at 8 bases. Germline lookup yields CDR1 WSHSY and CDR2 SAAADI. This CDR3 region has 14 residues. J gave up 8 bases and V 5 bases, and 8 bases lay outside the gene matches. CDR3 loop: CASSPGGTLDEQFF. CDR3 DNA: TGCGCCAGCAGTCCGGGAGGGACTTTAGATGAGCAGTTCTTC.

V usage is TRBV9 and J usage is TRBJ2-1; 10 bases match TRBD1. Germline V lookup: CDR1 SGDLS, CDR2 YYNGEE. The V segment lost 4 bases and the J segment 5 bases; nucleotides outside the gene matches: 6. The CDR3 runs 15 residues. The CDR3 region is CASSFAGTGDNEQFF. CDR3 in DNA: TGTGCCAGCAGCTTCGCCGGGACAGGGGACAATGAGCAGTTCTTC.

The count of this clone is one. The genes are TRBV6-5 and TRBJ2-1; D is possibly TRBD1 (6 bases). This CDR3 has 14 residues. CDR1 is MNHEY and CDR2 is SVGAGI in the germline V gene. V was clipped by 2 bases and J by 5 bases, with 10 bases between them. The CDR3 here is CASSYQDSDNEQFF. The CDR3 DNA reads TGTGCCAGCAGTTACCAGGACAGTGACAATGAGCAGTTCTTC.

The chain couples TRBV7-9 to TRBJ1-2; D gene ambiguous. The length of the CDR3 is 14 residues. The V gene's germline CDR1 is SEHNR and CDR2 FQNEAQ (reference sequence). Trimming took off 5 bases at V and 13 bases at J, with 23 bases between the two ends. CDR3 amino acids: CASSRVSGEVLTTF. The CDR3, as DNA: TGTGCCAGCAGCCGAGTATCGGGAGAGGTCCTCACCACCTTC.

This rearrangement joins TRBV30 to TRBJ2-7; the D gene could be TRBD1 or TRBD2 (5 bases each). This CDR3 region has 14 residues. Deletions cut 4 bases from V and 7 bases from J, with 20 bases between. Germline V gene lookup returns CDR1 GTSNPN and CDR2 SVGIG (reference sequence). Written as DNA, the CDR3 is TGTGCCTGGACCGGGACCGCAGTAAACATTGAGCAGTACTTC. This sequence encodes CAWTGTAVNIEQYF.

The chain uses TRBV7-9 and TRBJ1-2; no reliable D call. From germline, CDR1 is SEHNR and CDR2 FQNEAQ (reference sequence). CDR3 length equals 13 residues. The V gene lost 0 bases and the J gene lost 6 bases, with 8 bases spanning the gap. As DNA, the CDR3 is TGTGCCAGCAGCTTAGCAACGGAAGATGGCTACACCTTC. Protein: CASSLATEDGYTF.

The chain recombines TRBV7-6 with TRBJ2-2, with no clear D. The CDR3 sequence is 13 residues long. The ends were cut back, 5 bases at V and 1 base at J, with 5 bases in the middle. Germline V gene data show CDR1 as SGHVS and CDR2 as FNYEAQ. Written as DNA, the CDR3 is TGTGCCAGCAGCCCCCAGAACACCGGGGAGCTGTTTTTT. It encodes CASSPQNTGELFF.